Listed here are 21 T cell receptor beta chains from one sample, sequenced in a study of blood T cell repertoires in COVID-19. The assay was immunoSEQ multiplex PCR, and TCRdb's table has in-frame clones only and misses some. The sample consists of about 190,000 clones, 65% to 85% of them appearing once. Sequences were obtained from PBMCs or T cells enriched from blood (not recorded which). The receptors were sampled from a woman aged 30 to 39 who had recovered from COVID-19.

This rearrangement joins TRBV5-1 to TRBJ2-5; 14 positions agree with TRBD2. The CDR3 totals 17 residues. The J segment lost 4 bases and the V segment lost 3 bases, leaving 8 bases of the junction unmatched. The germline CDR1 and CDR2 sequences are SGHRS and YFSETQ. CDR3 nucleotide sequence: TGCGCCAGCAGCTACGGGACTAGCGGGGGAGGAGGAGAGACCCAGTACTTC. This gives the protein CASSYGTSGGGGETQYF.

The chain couples TRBV5-4 to TRBJ2-4, with 11 bases matching TRBD2. This CDR3 is 15 amino acids long. Germline V gives CDR1 SGHNT, CDR2 YYREEE (reference sequence). The ends lost 4 bases at V and 5 bases at J; junction bases unmatched: 5. DNA for the CDR3: TGTGCCAGCAGCCCGCCGGGACTAGCGGAAAACATTCAGTACTTC. The encoded protein is CASSPPGLAENIQYF.

The chain links TRBV5-4 to TRBJ1-1; a possible D gene is TRBD1 (6 bases). The V gene's germline CDR1 is SGHNT and CDR2 YYREEE (reference sequence). V lost 4 bases to trimming and J lost 3 bases, with 13 bases between them. The CDR3 loop spans 14 amino acids. In DNA, the CDR3 is TGTGCCAGCAGCGATCTCTCAGGGGACACTGAAGCTTTCTTT. Amino acid sequence: CASSDLSGDTEAFF.

The rearrangement joins TRBV28 to TRBJ1-5, with unresolved D. From germline, CDR1 is MDHEN and CDR2 SYDVKM. Trimming pared 6 bases from V and 0 bases from J, leaving 12 bases between. This CDR3 is 15 amino acids long. The CDR3 here is CASRAFGGSNQPQHF. The CDR3, as DNA: TGTGCCAGCAGGGCATTCGGAGGTAGCAATCAGCCCCAGCATTTT.

The CDR3 DNA reads TGTGCCAGCAGCCCTACCCAACTGAGCATCGGGGAGCTGTTTTTT. This gives the protein CASSPTQLSIGELFF. The J gene is TRBJ2-2, the V gene TRBV7-3; no definite D call. V lost 5 bases and J 7 bases, leaving 17 bases between the germline ends. CDR1 SGHTA and CDR2 FQGTGA come from the germline V gene. The CDR3 loop spans 15 amino acids. Filled out from reference TRBV7-3 and TRBJ2-2, the complete variable domain reads GAGVSQTPSNKVTEKGKYVELRCDPISGHTALYWYRQSLGQGPEFLIYFQGTGAADDSGLPNDRFFAVRPEGSVSTLKIQRTERGDSAVYLCASSPTQLSIGELFFGEGSRLTVL.

This clone was counted a single time. The chain joins TRBV18 to TRBJ1-6; D is possibly TRBD1 (6 bases). Germline CDR1 and CDR2: KGHSH and LQKENI. The CDR3 covers 14 residues. Trimming stripped 5 bases from V and 4 bases from J, with 9 bases between. CDR3 residues: CASSKDSYNSPLHF. The CDR3 region has the DNA TGTGCCAGCTCAAAGGACAGTTATAATTCACCCCTCCACTTT. The whole variable domain, filled in from reference TRBV18 and TRBJ1-6, reads NAGVMQNPRHLVRRRGQEARLRCSPMKGHSHVYWYRQLPEEGLKFMVYLQKENIIDESGMPKERFSAEFPKEGPSILRIQQVVRGDSAAYFCASSKDSYNSPLHFGNGTRLTVT.

V gene TRBV9 combines with J gene TRBJ2-7; D possibly corresponds to TRBD1 (5 bases). Trimming stripped 0 bases from V and 6 bases from J, with 10 bases between. CDR3 length: 13 amino acids. Germline V gene data show CDR1 as SGDLS and CDR2 as YYNGEE. The CDR3 loop is CASSVEAGPEQYF. CDR3 DNA: TGTGCCAGCAGCGTAGAGGCAGGGCCCGAGCAGTACTTC.

This chain connects TRBV28 to TRBJ1-1; tentative D call: TRBD1 (6 bases). The CDR3 covers 12 residues. In germline, CDR1 is MDHEN, CDR2 SYDVKM. The ends were cut back, 11 bases at V and 3 bases at J, with 13 bases in the middle. The CDR3 sequence: CASQGWDTEAFF. The CDR3 DNA sequence: TGTGCCTCCCAGGGGTGGGACACTGAAGCTTTCTTT.

This sequence joins TRBV19 and TRBJ2-7; no reliable D call. Germline values: CDR1 LNHDA, CDR2 SQIVND (reference sequence). V shed 5 bases and J shed 2 bases, with 16 bases lying between them. The CDR3 contains 15 residues. CDR3 in DNA: TGTGCCAGTAGTCCCAAGCCCCCAACGCCCTACGAGCAGTACTTC. Translation gives CASSPKPPTPYEQYF.

The CDR3, as DNA: TGTGCCAGCAGCTTAGATCCGTGGGGGCTCAATCAGCCCCAGCATTTT. Its translation is CASSLDPWGLNQPQHF. This chain connects TRBV11-2 to TRBJ1-5; perhaps TRBD1 as D (6 bases). The length of the CDR3 is 16 residues. Germline CDR1 is SGHAT and CDR2 is FQNNGV. V was shortened by 0 bases and J by 3 bases, with 12 bases between the two germline ends. Full variable domain (missing parts from reference TRBV11-2 and TRBJ1-5): EAGVAQSPRYKIIEKRQSVAFWCNPISGHATLYWYQQILGQGPKLLIQFQNNGVVDDSQLPKDRFSAERLKGVDSTLKIQPAKLEDSAVYLCASSLDPWGLNQPQHFGDGTRLSIL.

The chain is built from TRBV9 and TRBJ2-3; a weak D match, TRBD1 (6 bases). The CDR3 consists of 15 residues. The ends were cut back, 0 bases at V and 2 bases at J, with 10 bases in the middle. CDR1 is SGDLS and CDR2 is YYNGEE in the germline V gene. The CDR3 loop reads CASSVAHRDTDTQYF. CDR3 DNA sequence: TGTGCCAGCAGCGTAGCACACAGGGACACAGATACGCAGTATTTT.

The V gene is TRBV4-1, the J gene TRBJ1-2, with 7 bases that match TRBD1. CDR1 and CDR2 (germline): MGHRA, YSYEKL. V lost 0 bases to trimming and J lost 7 bases; unmatched junction nucleotides: 8. The CDR3 is 15 residues long. The CDR3 loop is CASSQDGKGGSGYTF. As DNA, the CDR3 is TGCGCCAGCAGCCAAGATGGGAAAGGGGGCAGTGGCTACACCTTC.

This clone was observed a single time. J is TRBJ2-5 and V is TRBV6-5; 7 bases line up with TRBD2. Trimming cost V 8 bases and J 2 bases; bases outside gene matches: 8. The CDR3 runs to 14 residues. Germline V gene sequence: CDR1 MNHEY, CDR2 SVGAGI. CDR3 protein: CASLASGRQETQYF. DNA of the CDR3: TGTGCCAGCTTAGCTAGCGGTAGACAAGAGACCCAGTACTTC.

V gene TRBV5-4 combines with J gene TRBJ2-5; D perhaps matches TRBD1 (6 bases). This CDR3 has 15 amino acids. V was trimmed by 4 bases and J by 2 bases, leaving 15 bases between them. Germline assignment: CDR1 SGHNT and CDR2 YYREEE (reference sequence). CDR3 sequence: CASSRVSGTQETQYF. Here the CDR3 DNA reads TGTGCCAGCAGCAGGGTTTCTGGGACACAAGAGACCCAGTACTTC.

This clone was seen only a few times. V gene TRBV11-2 combines with J gene TRBJ1-1; D not resolved. Trimming shortened V by 1 base and J by 4 bases, and 13 bases separated the two germline ends. This CDR3 comprises 15 residues. From germline, CDR1 is SGHAT and CDR2 FQNNGV. Here the CDR3 DNA reads TGTGCCAGCAGCTTAGGGTCGGCGGGTGGCACTGAAGCTTTCTTT. This encodes CASSLGSAGGTEAFF.

The chain links TRBV7-3 to TRBJ2-1; D ambiguous. This CDR3 has 12 residues. Germline V gives CDR1 SGHTA, CDR2 FQGTGA. Between the trimmed V and J ends, which lost 1 base and 6 bases, there was a span of 4 bases. The CDR3 loop reads CASSLSGNEQFF. CDR3 nucleotide sequence: TGTGCCAGCAGCTTAAGCGGCAATGAGCAGTTCTTC.

The chain combines TRBV28 with TRBJ1-5; D uncertain. The CDR3 runs 14 residues. V was cut by 8 bases and J by 2 bases, with 13 bases left in between. The V gene's germline CDR1 is MDHEN and CDR2 SYDVKM. CDR3 DNA: TGTGCCAGCGATCGGGTTATAGGCAATCAGCCCCAGCATTTT. Its protein is CASDRVIGNQPQHF.

The chain combines TRBV28 with TRBJ1-1, with 9 positions matching TRBD1. V was clipped by 8 bases and J by 1 base; unmatched bases: 11. The CDR3 loop spans 16 amino acids. Germline CDR1 reads MDHEN; CDR2 reads SYDVKM. CDR3 DNA: TGTGCCAGCCCCCCCGACAGGGGGTGGGGGAACACTGAAGCTTTCTTT. Translating it yields CASPPDRGWGNTEAFF. Filled out from reference TRBV28 and TRBJ1-1, the complete variable domain reads DVKVTQSSRYLVKRTGEKVFLECVQDMDHENMFWYRQDPGLGLRLIYFSYDVKMKEKGDIPEGYSVSREKKERFSLILESASTNQTSMYLCASPPDRGWGNTEAFFGQGTRLTVV.

This clone was seen just once. V and J are TRBV6-6 and TRBJ2-7; 7 bases agree with TRBD1. In germline, CDR1 is MNHNY, CDR2 SVGAGI (reference sequence). The CDR3 contains 12 residues. The ends lost 7 bases at V and 6 bases at J; junction bases unmatched: 6. The CDR3 here is CASTDRVGEQYV. The DNA for the CDR3 is TGTGCCAGCACCGACAGGGTTGGCGAGCAGTACGTC.

The J gene is TRBJ1-3, the V gene TRBV2; 7 bases fit TRBD1. With 3 bases clipped from V and 4 bases from J, the junction kept 3 bases outside the gene matches. Germline V CDR1 and CDR2: SNHLY, FYNNEI. The CDR3 consists of 14 residues. CDR3 region: CASSETGYGNTIYF. The CDR3 DNA reads TGTGCCAGCAGTGAGACAGGGTACGGAAACACCATATATTTT.

The gene calls are TRBV9 and TRBJ2-1; possibly TRBD1 for D (6 bases). The germline V and J ends were trimmed by 4 bases and 8 bases, with 19 bases remaining between them. Per the germline V gene, CDR1 is SGDLS and CDR2 is YYNGEE. This CDR3 comprises 15 residues. The CDR3 DNA is TGTGCCAGCAGCCCTCGACAGGACCCCTTTTATGAGCAGTTCTTC. As protein: CASSPRQDPFYEQFF. Drawing the rest from reference TRBV9 and TRBJ2-1, the complete variable domain is DSGVTQTPKHLITATGQRVTLRCSPRSGDLSVYWYQQSLDQGLQFLIQYYNGEERAKGNILERFSAQQFPDLHSELNLSSLELGDSALYFCASSPRQDPFYEQFFGPGTRLTVL.